Listed here is a single T cell receptor beta chain. As yet, its antigen is unknown. The data belong to a study of cytomegalovirus exposure and HLA in healthy donors. The CDR3 sequence is 17 residues long. V lost 4 bases and J lost 5, with 26 bases in between. Germline V lookup: CDR1 GTSNPN, CDR2 SVGIG (reference sequence). Study conclusions and caveats: In vitro, a few CMV-associated chains proved specific for CMV antigens.

The primer mix had 60 Vbeta and 13 Jbeta primers. Produced via immunoSEQ multiplex PCR; TCRdb's table is partial and in-frame only. The sample lists about 120,000 clones, about 80% occurring once. The specimen was PBMCs. The receptor was isolated from a male donor in good health and CMV-seronegative. This rearrangement joins TRBV30 to TRBJ1-1; TRBD1 might be the D (6 bases). CDR3 amino acids: CAWNLKTAGAGNTEAFF. CDR3 DNA: TGTGCCTGGAATTTAAAAACCGCGGGGGCGGGTAATACTGAAGCTTTCTTT.